The rows below give T cell receptor beta chains drawn from one sample of a study of technical replicates of blood from a handful of donors. Generated by immunoSEQ multiplex PCR, the TCRdb table keeps only in-frame clones and is missing some. Here the sample spans 66,000 or so clones, around 97% being singletons. Sequences were obtained from T cells isolated from PBMCs. Receptors were obtained from a human donor in good health. Each CDR3 is given with its conserved first and last residue. The D gene is left open where the match is weak. For some rows the clone size is stated as once, few or many, or as a class when expanded; others skip it.

V: TRBV2
D: TRBD2
size: .
J: TRBJ2-1
DNA: TGTGCCAGCAGTTCCGGGACTAGCGGCTACAATGAGCAGTTCTTC
CDR3: CASSSGTSGYNEQFF

V: TRBV6-1
D: .
size: once
J: TRBJ2-5
DNA: TGTGCCAGCAGTGAATTCCCCCCTAGGCGGGCCACCCAAGAGACCCAGTACTTC
CDR3: CASSEFPPRRATQETQYF

V: TRBV30
D: .
size: .
J: TRBJ2-5
DNA: TGTGCCTGGAGTCTAACCACCAAAGAGACCCAGTACTTC
CDR3: CAWSLTTKETQYF

V: TRBV6-5
D: .
size: once
J: TRBJ1-2
DNA: TGTGCCAGCCAGGGGTCGGGCTATGGCTACACCTTC
CDR3: CASQGSGYGYTF

V: TRBV11-2
D: .
size: .
J: TRBJ2-7
DNA: TGTGCCAGCACCAAATTGACAGGACGCACCTACGAGCAGTACTTC
CDR3: CASTKLTGRTYEQYF

V: TRBV4-1
D: .
size: .
J: TRBJ1-5
DNA: TGCGCCAGCAGCCAAGATCGGGGTCAGCCCCAGCATTTT
CDR3: CASSQDRGQPQHF

V: TRBV30
D: .
size: .
J: TRBJ1-5
DNA: TGTGCCTGGAGTGTCAGGCTCAATCAGCCCCAGCATTTT
CDR3: CAWSVRLNQPQHF

V: TRBV13
D: TRBD1
size: .
J: TRBJ1-4
DNA: TGTGCCAGCAGTAACAGGGGGCGTCGAGAAAAACTGTTTTTT
CDR3: CASSNRGRREKLFF

V: TRBV10-3
D: .
size: .
J: TRBJ2-3
DNA: TGTGCCATCAGTGAGTCCTCAGATACGCAGTATTTT
CDR3: CAISESSDTQYF

V: TRBV4-1
D: .
size: .
J: TRBJ2-1
DNA: TGCGCCAGCAGCCACCTTCGAGCCCCCTCCTACAATGAGCAGTTCTTC
CDR3: CASSHLRAPSYNEQFF

V: TRBV4-1
D: TRBD1
size: once
J: TRBJ2-7
DNA: TGCGCCAGCAGCCAATCCAAGGGACAGAACTACGAGCAGTACTTC
CDR3: CASSQSKGQNYEQYF

V: TRBV25-1
D: TRBD2
size: once
J: TRBJ2-2
DNA: TGTGCCAGCAGGATAAGCGGGAGTGACACCGGGGAGCTGTTTTTT
CDR3: CASRISGSDTGELFF

V: TRBV11-2
D: .
size: .
J: TRBJ2-2
DNA: TGTGCCAGCAGCTTAGTTCGGTCAGGGGAGCTGTTTTTT
CDR3: CASSLVRSGELFF

V: TRBV5-4
D: TRBD2
size: .
J: TRBJ2-1
DNA: TGTGCCAGCAGCTTAGGGCTAGCGGGGGGTAGCGAGCAGTTCTTC
CDR3: CASSLGLAGGSEQFF

V: TRBV7-3
D: .
size: .
J: TRBJ2-1
DNA: TGTGCCAGCAGCTTAGAGATTGGGGGCCCCTATGAGCAGTTCTTC
CDR3: CASSLEIGGPYEQFF

V: TRBV2
D: .
size: .
J: TRBJ2-7
DNA: TGTGCCAGCAGGGCGTCAGGCAACTCCTACGAGCAGTACTTC
CDR3: CASRASGNSYEQYF

V: TRBV28
D: TRBD2
size: .
J: TRBJ2-7
DNA: TGTGCCAGCAGTTTAGGGACTAGCGGCTACGAGCAGTACTTC
CDR3: CASSLGTSGYEQYF

V: TRBV6-1
D: .
size: .
J: TRBJ1-3
DNA: TGTGCCAGCATATTTTCTCGGGGAGGAAACACCATATATTTT
CDR3: CASIFSRGGNTIYF

V: TRBV15
D: .
size: .
J: TRBJ2-3
DNA: TGTGCCACCAGCAACCCGACCGGGAAGGACACAGATACGCAGTATTTT
CDR3: CATSNPTGKDTDTQYF

V: TRBV27
D: TRBD1
size: .
J: TRBJ2-7
DNA: TGTGCCAGCAGATTCCTAGGGCCCACTTCGGGACAGGGCCTCGAGCAGTACTTC
CDR3: CASRFLGPTSGQGLEQYF

V: TRBV6-5
D: .
size: .
J: TRBJ2-7
DNA: TGTGCCAGCAGTTACTCAGGGGTCGGCTCCTACGAGCAGTACTTC
CDR3: CASSYSGVGSYEQYF

V: TRBV19
D: .
size: .
J: TRBJ2-2
DNA: TGTGCCAGTAGTCCTATTTGGGACACGCACTGGGGCACCGGGGAGCTGTTTTTT
CDR3: CASSPIWDTHWGTGELFF

V: TRBV9
D: TRBD1
size: once
J: TRBJ1-4
DNA: TGTGCCAGCAGCGTCTCAGGGGGCGGTGAAAAACTGTTTTTT
CDR3: CASSVSGGGEKLFF

V: TRBV29-1
D: .
size: .
J: TRBJ1-2
DNA: TGCAGCGCCTCATCCGCCTGGGAAGGACTGTATGGCTACACCTTC
CDR3: CSASSAWEGLYGYTF

V: TRBV12-5
D: TRBD1
size: .
J: TRBJ2-7
DNA: TGTGCTAGTGGTTTGTATGGCAGGGGGCCCCAGGTAAACTACGAGCAGTACTTC
CDR3: CASGLYGRGPQVNYEQYF

V: TRBV20-1
D: .
size: once
J: TRBJ2-1
DNA: TGCAGTGCTGGGCCAAATGAGCAGTTCTTC
CDR3: CSAGPNEQFF

V: TRBV2
D: TRBD2
size: .
J: TRBJ2-2
DNA: TGTGCCAGCAGAGGGGACTACAACACCGGGGAGCTGTTTTTT
CDR3: CASRGDYNTGELFF

V: TRBV10-2
D: .
size: .
J: TRBJ1-4
DNA: TGCGCCAGCCTCATCTCGCCGGCACAGGGAGGGAATGAAAAACTGTTTTTT
CDR3: CASLISPAQGGNEKLFF

V: TRBV6-1
D: TRBD2
size: .
J: TRBJ2-5
DNA: TGTGCCAGCAGTGGGGTCGCGGGGGGGCCAGAGACCCAGTACTTC
CDR3: CASSGVAGGPETQYF

V: TRBV4-1
D: .
size: .
J: TRBJ2-7
DNA: TGCGCCAGCAGCCAAGGGGACACCACCTACGAGCAGTACTTC
CDR3: CASSQGDTTYEQYF

V: TRBV28
D: .
size: .
J: TRBJ1-2
DNA: TGTGCCAGCAGTAACGACAGGTCCTTCTATGGCTACACCTTC
CDR3: CASSNDRSFYGYTF

V: TRBV29-1
D: .
size: .
J: TRBJ1-1
DNA: TGCAGCGTCAGGGGAGCTTTCTTT
CDR3: CSVRGAFF

V: TRBV5-8
D: TRBD1
size: .
J: TRBJ1-1
DNA: TGTGCCAGCAGCTTAACCCGGGGGACAGGGGACACTGAAGCTTTCTTT
CDR3: CASSLTRGTGDTEAFF

V: TRBV7-6
D: .
size: .
J: TRBJ2-7
DNA: TGTGCCAGCAGCTTACCGGGGAACGAGCAGTACTTC
CDR3: CASSLPGNEQYF